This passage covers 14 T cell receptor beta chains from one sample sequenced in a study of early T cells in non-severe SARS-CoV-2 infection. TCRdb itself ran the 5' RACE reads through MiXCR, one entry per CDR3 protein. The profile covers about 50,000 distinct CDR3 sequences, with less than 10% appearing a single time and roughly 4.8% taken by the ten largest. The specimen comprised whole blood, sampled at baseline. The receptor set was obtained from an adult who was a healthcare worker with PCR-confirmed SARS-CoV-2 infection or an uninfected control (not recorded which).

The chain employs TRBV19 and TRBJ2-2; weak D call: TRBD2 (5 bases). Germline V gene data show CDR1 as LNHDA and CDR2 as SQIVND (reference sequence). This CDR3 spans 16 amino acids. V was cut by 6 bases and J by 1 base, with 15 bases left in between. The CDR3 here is CASRTGRERNTGELFF. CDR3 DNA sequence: TGTGCCAGTAGAACCGGCCGGGAAAGGAACACCGGGGAGCTGTTTTTT.

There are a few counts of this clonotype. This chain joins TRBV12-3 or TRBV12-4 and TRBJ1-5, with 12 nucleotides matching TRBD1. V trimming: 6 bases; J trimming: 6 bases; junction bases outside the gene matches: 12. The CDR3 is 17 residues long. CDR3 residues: CASSLHWGQGASQPQHF. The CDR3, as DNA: TGTGCCAGCAGCCTCCATTGGGGACAGGGGGCGAGTCAGCCCCAGCATTTT.

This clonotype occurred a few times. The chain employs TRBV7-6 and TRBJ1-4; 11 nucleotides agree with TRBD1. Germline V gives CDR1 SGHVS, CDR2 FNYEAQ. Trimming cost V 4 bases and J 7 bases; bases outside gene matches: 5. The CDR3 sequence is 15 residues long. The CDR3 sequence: CASSSGQGAGEKLFF. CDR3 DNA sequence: TGTGCCAGCAGCTCCGGACAGGGGGCAGGTGAAAAACTGTTTTTT.

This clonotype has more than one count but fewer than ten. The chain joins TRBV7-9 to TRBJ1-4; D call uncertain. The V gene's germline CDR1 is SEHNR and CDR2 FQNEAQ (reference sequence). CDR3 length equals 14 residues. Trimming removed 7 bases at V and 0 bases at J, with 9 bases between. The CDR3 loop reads CASTSTATNEKLFF. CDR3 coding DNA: TGTGCCAGCACCTCAACTGCAACTAATGAAAAACTGTTTTTT.

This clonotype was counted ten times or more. CDR3 region: CASSHQGLGHEQYF. As DNA, the CDR3 is TGTGCCAGCAGCCATCAAGGACTAGGCCACGAGCAGTACTTC. The chain couples TRBV13 to TRBJ2-7; 7 bases are shared with TRBD2. Per the germline V gene, CDR1 is PRHDT and CDR2 is FYEKMQ (reference sequence). The trim removed 5 bases at V and 5 bases at J, leaving 9 bases unmatched. The CDR3 extends over 14 amino acids. The entire variable domain, with the rest obtained from reference TRBV13 and TRBJ2-7, is as follows: AAGVIQSPRHLIKEKRETATLKCYPIPRHDTVYWYQQGPGQDPQFLISFYEKMQSDKGSIPDRFSAQQFSDYHSELNMSSLELGDSALYFCASSHQGLGHEQYFGPGTRLTVT.

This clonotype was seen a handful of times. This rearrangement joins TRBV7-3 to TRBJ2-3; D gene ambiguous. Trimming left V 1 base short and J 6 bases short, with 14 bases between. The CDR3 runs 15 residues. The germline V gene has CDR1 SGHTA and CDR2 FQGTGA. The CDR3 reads CASSLNVSPGDTQYF. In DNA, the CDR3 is TGTGCCAGCAGCTTAAACGTGTCGCCCGGCGATACGCAGTATTTT.

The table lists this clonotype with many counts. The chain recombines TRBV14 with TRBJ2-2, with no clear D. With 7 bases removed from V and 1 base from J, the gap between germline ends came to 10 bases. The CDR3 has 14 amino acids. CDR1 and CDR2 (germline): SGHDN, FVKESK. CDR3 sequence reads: CASTGSQNTGELFF. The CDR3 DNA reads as TGTGCCAGCACAGGCTCCCAGAACACCGGGGAGCTGTTTTTT.

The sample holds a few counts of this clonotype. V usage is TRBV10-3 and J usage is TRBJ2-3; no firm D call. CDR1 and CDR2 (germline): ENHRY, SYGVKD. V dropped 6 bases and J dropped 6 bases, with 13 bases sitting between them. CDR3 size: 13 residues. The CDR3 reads CAISDWEGDTQYF. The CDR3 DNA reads TGTGCCATCAGCGATTGGGAAGGCGATACGCAGTATTTT.

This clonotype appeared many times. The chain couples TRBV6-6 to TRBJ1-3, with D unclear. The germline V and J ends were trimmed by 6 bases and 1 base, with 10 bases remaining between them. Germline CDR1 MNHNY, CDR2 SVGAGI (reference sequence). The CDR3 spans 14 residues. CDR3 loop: CASSQDRSGNTIYF. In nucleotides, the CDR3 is TGTGCCAGCAGCCAGGACCGGTCTGGAAACACCATATATTTT.

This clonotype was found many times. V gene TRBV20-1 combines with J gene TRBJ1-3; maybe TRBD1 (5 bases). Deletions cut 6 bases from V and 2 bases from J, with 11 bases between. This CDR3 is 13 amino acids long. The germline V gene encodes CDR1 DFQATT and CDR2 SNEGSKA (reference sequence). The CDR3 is CSAMDITGNTIYF. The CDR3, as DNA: TGCAGTGCGATGGACATTACTGGAAACACCATATATTTT.

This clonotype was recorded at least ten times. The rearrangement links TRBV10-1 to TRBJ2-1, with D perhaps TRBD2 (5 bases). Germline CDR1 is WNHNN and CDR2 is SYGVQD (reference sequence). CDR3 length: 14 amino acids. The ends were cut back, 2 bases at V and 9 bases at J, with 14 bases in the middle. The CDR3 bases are TGCGCCAGCAGTGAGAGACGGGATGGGAGTGAGCAGTTCTTC. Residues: CASSERRDGSEQFF.

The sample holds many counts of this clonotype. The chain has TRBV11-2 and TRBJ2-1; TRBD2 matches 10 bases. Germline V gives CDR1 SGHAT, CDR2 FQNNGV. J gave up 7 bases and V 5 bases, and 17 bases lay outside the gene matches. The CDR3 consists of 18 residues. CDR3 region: CASSPGKILAGSLNEQFF. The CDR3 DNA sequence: TGTGCCAGCAGCCCCGGTAAAATACTAGCGGGGTCCTTAAATGAGCAGTTCTTC. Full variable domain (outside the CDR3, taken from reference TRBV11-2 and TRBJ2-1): EAGVAQSPRYKIIEKRQSVAFWCNPISGHATLYWYQQILGQGPKLLIQFQNNGVVDDSQLPKDRFSAERLKGVDSTLKIQPAKLEDSAVYLCASSPGKILAGSLNEQFFGPGTRLTVL.

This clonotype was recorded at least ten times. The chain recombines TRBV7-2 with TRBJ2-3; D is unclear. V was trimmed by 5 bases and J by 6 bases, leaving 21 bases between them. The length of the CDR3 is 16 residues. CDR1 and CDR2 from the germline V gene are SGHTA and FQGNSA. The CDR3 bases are TGTGCCAGCAGCCAAGACCTCATGGCCAGTCCCGATACGCAGTATTTT. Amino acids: CASSQDLMASPDTQYF. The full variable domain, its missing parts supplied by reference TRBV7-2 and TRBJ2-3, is GAGVSQSPSNKVTEKGKDVELRCDPISGHTALYWYRQSLGQGLEFLIYFQGNSAPDKSGLPSDRFSAERTGGSVSTLTIQRTQQEDSAVYLCASSQDLMASPDTQYFGPGTRLTVL.

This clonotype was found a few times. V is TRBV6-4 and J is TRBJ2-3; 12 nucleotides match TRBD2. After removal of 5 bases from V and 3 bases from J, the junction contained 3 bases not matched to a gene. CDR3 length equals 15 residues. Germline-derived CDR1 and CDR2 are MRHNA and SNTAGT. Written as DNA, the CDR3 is TGTGCCAGCAGTTCGACTAGCGGGAGTACAGATACGCAGTATTTT. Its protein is CASSSTSGSTDTQYF.